This TCR beta chain emerged from a study of cytotoxic CD8 clonotypes in ibrutinib-treated CLL. Study-wide findings and caveats: Baseline clonality exceeded age-matched healthy donors and tracked circulating CD8+ T-cell counts. With treatment, public clonotypes, which were uncommon, either contracted or remained stable.

Profiling relied on immunoSEQ multiplex PCR, and the TCRdb table lists in-frame clones only, not all of them. The sample lists 50,000 to 70,000 clones, around 52% seen once, with 24% in the top ten. Notes on this clone: Its antigen remains unidentified.

This sample comprised PBMCs, obtained at disease progression, from a patient treated with ibrutinib. The origin of this receptor is a human donor with chronic lymphocytic leukemia.

This chain's CDR3 is CASSPPSSESTDTQYF. For the CDR3, the DNA is TGTGCCAGCTCACCCCCCTCTAGCGAAAGCACAGATACGCAGTATTTT. The rearrangement joins TRBV18 to TRBJ2-3; D may be TRBD2 (6 bases). In germline, CDR1 is KGHSH, CDR2 LQKENI. CDR3 length: 16 amino acids. Trimming cost V 3 bases and J 0 bases, with 13 bases left between them. Using reference TRBV18 and TRBJ2-3 for the parts outside the CDR3, the full variable domain is NAGVMQNPRHLVRRRGQEARLRCSPMKGHSHVYWYRQLPEEGLKFMVYLQKENIIDESGMPKERFSAEFPKEGPSILRIQQVVRGDSAAYFCASSPPSSESTDTQYFGPGTRLTVL.